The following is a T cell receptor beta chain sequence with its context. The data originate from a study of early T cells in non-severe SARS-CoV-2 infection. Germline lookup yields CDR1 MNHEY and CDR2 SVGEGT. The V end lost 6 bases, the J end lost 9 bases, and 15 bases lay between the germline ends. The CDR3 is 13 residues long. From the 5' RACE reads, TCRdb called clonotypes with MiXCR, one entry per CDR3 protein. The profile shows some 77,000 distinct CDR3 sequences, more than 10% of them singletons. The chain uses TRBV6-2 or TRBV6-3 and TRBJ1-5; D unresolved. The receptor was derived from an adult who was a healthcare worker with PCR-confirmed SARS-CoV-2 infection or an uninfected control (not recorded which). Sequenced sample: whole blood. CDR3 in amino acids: CASSPGSPGPQHF. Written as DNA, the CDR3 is TGTGCCAGCAGCCCCGGATCCCCCGGGCCCCAGCATTTT.